A selection of T cell receptor beta chains follows, all from one sample in a study of blood T cell repertoires in COVID-19. Profiled with immunoSEQ multiplex PCR; TCRdb holds only in-frame clones, not every one. The table records about 280,000 clones, approximately 86% of them present only once. Sequenced input: peripheral blood. Receptors were obtained from a woman in her 70s with COVID-19, enrolled during active disease. The CDR3 runs from the conserved cysteine through the conserved F or W. Fields, in order: D gene, J gene, clone size, V gene, CDR3 DNA, CDR3 protein. The D gene is left open where the match is weak. Only part of the rows carry a size: once, few, many, or a class if the clone is expanded.

D: TRBD1; J: TRBJ1-2; size: -; V: TRBV7-8; DNA: TGTGCCAGCAGCTTAGAGGTTAGACAGGGGCTCTATGGCTACACCTTC; CDR3: CASSLEVRQGLYGYTF
D: -; J: TRBJ1-5; size: -; V: TRBV2; DNA: TGTGCCAGCAGCTTCGACAGAGACAATCAGCCCCAGCATTTT; CDR3: CASSFDRDNQPQHF
D: TRBD1; J: TRBJ2-1; size: -; V: TRBV7-9; DNA: TGTGCCAGCAGATTAGGGACAGGGGGCCTCAATGAGCAGTTCTTC; CDR3: CASRLGTGGLNEQFF
D: TRBD2; J: TRBJ2-2; size: -; V: TRBV7-9; DNA: TGTGCCAGCAGCTCAACTAGCGGGGGGCTCACCGGGGAGCTGTTTTTT; CDR3: CASSSTSGGLTGELFF
D: TRBD2; J: TRBJ2-5; size: -; V: TRBV4-1; DNA: TGCGCCAGCAGCCAAGCCACAGCGGGGGTTATTCAAGAGACCCAGTACTTC; CDR3: CASSQATAGVIQETQYF
D: -; J: TRBJ2-1; size: -; V: TRBV4-3; DNA: TGCGCCAGCAGCCAGAGCATGAGCTCCTACAATGAGCAGTTCTTC; CDR3: CASSQSMSSYNEQFF
D: TRBD1; J: TRBJ1-4; size: -; V: TRBV5-6; DNA: TGTGCCAGCAGCTTGGCAGGGGGCGAAGGGGAAAAACTGTTTTTT; CDR3: CASSLAGGEGEKLFF
D: -; J: TRBJ1-5; size: few; V: TRBV3-1/TRBV3-2; DNA: TGTGCCAGCAGCCACCCGAATCAGCCCCAGCATTTT; CDR3: CASSHPNQPQHF
D: -; J: TRBJ1-5; size: -; V: TRBV7-2; DNA: TGTGCCAGCAGCTTGGCGGGGCCCAATCAGCCCCAGCATTTT; CDR3: CASSLAGPNQPQHF
D: -; J: TRBJ1-6; size: -; V: TRBV18; DNA: TGTGCCAGCTCACCACCGAGGAGGGAAGGGGAAACTTCACCCCTCCACTTT; CDR3: CASSPPRREGETSPLHF
D: -; J: TRBJ1-6; size: -; V: TRBV5-1; DNA: TGCGCCAGCAGCCTACAGAGCTCCTATAATTCACCCCTCCACTTT; CDR3: CASSLQSSYNSPLHF
D: -; J: TRBJ1-1; size: -; V: TRBV5-6; DNA: TGTGCCAGCAGCTTTAGTCTGGGGGCCGGCACTGAAGCTTTCTTT; CDR3: CASSFSLGAGTEAFF
D: -; J: TRBJ1-2; size: once; V: TRBV3-1/TRBV3-2; DNA: TGTGCCAGCAGCCTCGTGGACAGCTATGGCTACACCTTC; CDR3: CASSLVDSYGYTF
D: -; J: TRBJ1-1; size: -; V: TRBV27; DNA: TGTGCCACCCGGGACACGGGGGGTACAACTGAAGCTTTCTTT; CDR3: CATRDTGGTTEAFF
D: TRBD1; J: TRBJ2-6; size: -; V: TRBV30; DNA: TGTGCCTGGAGTGTAAAGGGGGCGTCAGGGGCCAACGTCCTGACTTTC; CDR3: CAWSVKGASGANVLTF
D: TRBD1; J: TRBJ2-2; size: -; V: TRBV18; DNA: TGTGCCAGCTCACCCAGGACAGGGGGCTACACCGGGGAGCTGTTTTTT; CDR3: CASSPRTGGYTGELFF
D: -; J: TRBJ1-5; size: -; V: TRBV11-2; DNA: TGTGCCAGCAGGAAAACGGGGGGAAGGGACCAGCCCCAGCATTTT; CDR3: CASRKTGGRDQPQHF
D: TRBD2; J: TRBJ2-5; size: -; V: TRBV2; DNA: TGTGCCAGCAGTGCGAATAGCGGGGGGTCGGAGACCCAGTACTTC; CDR3: CASSANSGGSETQYF
D: -; J: TRBJ1-1; size: -; V: TRBV4-3; DNA: TGCGCCAGCAGCCAAGACTTCATAGGGGTCGGGGAAGCTTTCTTT; CDR3: CASSQDFIGVGEAFF
D: -; J: TRBJ1-1; size: -; V: TRBV19; DNA: TGTGCCAGTAGTATATTCGCAGGGAACACTGAAGCTTTCTTT; CDR3: CASSIFAGNTEAFF
D: TRBD1; J: TRBJ1-6; size: -; V: TRBV5-5; DNA: TGTGCCAGCAGCTTGGCCGACAGGGCTAGGGATAATTCACCCCTCCACTTT; CDR3: CASSLADRARDNSPLHF
D: -; J: TRBJ2-5; size: -; V: TRBV24-1; DNA: TGTGCCACCAGTGATTTGCGTACAGGGGGGGAAGAGACCCAGTACTTC; CDR3: CATSDLRTGGEETQYF
D: -; J: TRBJ1-2; size: -; V: TRBV7-2; DNA: TGTGCCAGCAGCCGACGGGAGGGGGGCTACACCTTC; CDR3: CASSRREGGYTF
D: TRBD2; J: TRBJ2-5; size: -; V: TRBV5-1; DNA: TGCGCCAGCAGCGCTCTGGAGGGCGGGGGGACCCAGTACTTC; CDR3: CASSALEGGGTQYF
D: TRBD1; J: TRBJ2-7; size: -; V: TRBV5-1; DNA: TGCGCCAGCAGCTGGGGGACAGGACCCTTCGAGCAGTACTTC; CDR3: CASSWGTGPFEQYF
D: TRBD2; J: TRBJ2-3; size: once; V: TRBV5-6; DNA: TGTGCCAGCAGTTTCCCCGGGACTATCTCCACAGATACGCAGTATTTT; CDR3: CASSFPGTISTDTQYF
D: TRBD2; J: TRBJ2-3; size: -; V: TRBV7-3; DNA: TGTGCCAGCAGCTTAAAAGCAGCGGGGGGTACAAGCACAGATACGCAGTATTTT; CDR3: CASSLKAAGGTSTDTQYF
D: TRBD1; J: TRBJ1-1; size: -; V: TRBV19; DNA: TGTGCCAGTAGTATAGTCGTGACAGGGGATCGGGGAGCTTTCTTT; CDR3: CASSIVVTGDRGAFF
D: -; J: TRBJ1-2; size: -; V: TRBV4-3; DNA: TGCGCCAGCAGCCAAGACAGGTCAGGCTATGGCTACACCTTC; CDR3: CASSQDRSGYGYTF
D: -; J: TRBJ2-6; size: -; V: TRBV5-4; DNA: TGTGCCAGCAGCCGACAGAGCTCTGGGGCCAACGTCCTGACTTTC; CDR3: CASSRQSSGANVLTF
D: -; J: TRBJ1-2; size: -; V: TRBV28; DNA: TGTGCCAGCAGTTCACTCCCCGGGACACCCTATGGCTACACCTTC; CDR3: CASSSLPGTPYGYTF
D: -; J: TRBJ1-3; size: -; V: TRBV4-2; DNA: TGTGCCAGCAGCCGCCAAGATAATCAGGGTGCGGACACCATATATTTT; CDR3: CASSRQDNQGADTIYF
D: TRBD1; J: TRBJ1-2; size: -; V: TRBV9; DNA: TGTGCCAGCAGCGTAGGGTTGGACAGGAGCTATACTAACTATGGCTACACCTTC; CDR3: CASSVGLDRSYTNYGYTF
D: -; J: TRBJ1-5; size: -; V: TRBV28; DNA: TGTGCCAGCAGTCCTACAGGGACCGCTGGGGATCAACCCCAGCATTTT; CDR3: CASSPTGTAGDQPQHF
D: TRBD2; J: TRBJ2-5; size: -; V: TRBV4-2; DNA: TGTGCCAGCAGCCAAGGGACTAGCGGGGGGCAAGAGACCCAGTACTTC; CDR3: CASSQGTSGGQETQYF
D: TRBD1; J: TRBJ2-2; size: -; V: TRBV19; DNA: TGTGCCAGTAGTGCCCTCAGGACAGGTAACACCGGGGAGCTGTTTTTT; CDR3: CASSALRTGNTGELFF
D: -; J: TRBJ1-2; size: few; V: TRBV13; DNA: TGTGCCAGCAGCCCTCAAATCGACAGGCCTTACACCTTC; CDR3: CASSPQIDRPYTF
D: -; J: TRBJ1-5; size: once; V: TRBV24-1; DNA: TGTGCCACCAGTGATCCAAAAGGGGGAGATAGCAATCAGCCCCAGCATTTT; CDR3: CATSDPKGGDSNQPQHF
D: -; J: TRBJ2-7; size: -; V: TRBV12-5; DNA: TGTGCTAGTGGTTTGGCTCAGGGTTCCTACGAGCAGTACTTC; CDR3: CASGLAQGSYEQYF